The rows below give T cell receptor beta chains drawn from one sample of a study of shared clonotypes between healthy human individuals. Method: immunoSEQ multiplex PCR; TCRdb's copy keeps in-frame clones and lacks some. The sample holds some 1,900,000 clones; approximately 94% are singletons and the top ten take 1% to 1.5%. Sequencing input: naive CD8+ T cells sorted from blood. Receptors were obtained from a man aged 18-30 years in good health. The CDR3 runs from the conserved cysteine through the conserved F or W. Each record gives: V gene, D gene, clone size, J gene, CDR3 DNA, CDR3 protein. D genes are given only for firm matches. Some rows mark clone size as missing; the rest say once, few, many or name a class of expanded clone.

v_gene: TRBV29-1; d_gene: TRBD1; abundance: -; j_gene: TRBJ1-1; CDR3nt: TGCAGCGTTGAAATAATGGCGACAGGGGGGACTGAAGCTTTCTTT; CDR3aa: CSVEIMATGGTEAFF
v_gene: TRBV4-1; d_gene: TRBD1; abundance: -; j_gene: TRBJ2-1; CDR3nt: TGCGCCAGCAGCCAAGATCGAGGGGGCTGGATCGGGGAGCAGTTCTTC; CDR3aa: CASSQDRGGWIGEQFF
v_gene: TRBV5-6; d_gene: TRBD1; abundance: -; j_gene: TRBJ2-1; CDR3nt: TGTGCCAGCAGCCCTCAGGGGGCTGGTGAGCAGTTCTTC; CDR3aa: CASSPQGAGEQFF
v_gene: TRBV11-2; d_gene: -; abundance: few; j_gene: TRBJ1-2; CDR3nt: TGTGCCAGCAGCTTTGGCCGATCTAACTATGGCTACACCTTC; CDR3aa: CASSFGRSNYGYTF
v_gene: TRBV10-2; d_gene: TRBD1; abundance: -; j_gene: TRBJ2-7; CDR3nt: TGCGCCAGCAGGGAAGGAACCGGACAGGGGGCCTACGAGCAGTACTTC; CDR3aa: CASREGTGQGAYEQYF
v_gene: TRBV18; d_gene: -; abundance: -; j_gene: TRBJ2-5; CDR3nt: TGTGCCAGCTCCGACAGCGTCTCCAACCAAGAGACCCAGTACTTC; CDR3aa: CASSDSVSNQETQYF
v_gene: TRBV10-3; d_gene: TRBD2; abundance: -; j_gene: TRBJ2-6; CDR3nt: TGTGCCATCAGTGAGTCTGCACTAGCGGGGTACTCTGGGGCCAACGTCCTGACTTTC; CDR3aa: CAISESALAGYSGANVLTF
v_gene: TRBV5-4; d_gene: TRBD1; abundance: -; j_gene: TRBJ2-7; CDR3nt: TGTGCCAGCAGCCGGATAACCGGGACAGATTACTCCTACGAGCAGTACTTC; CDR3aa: CASSRITGTDYSYEQYF
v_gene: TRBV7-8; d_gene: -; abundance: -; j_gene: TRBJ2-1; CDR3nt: TGTGCCAGCAGCTTTTCTCCTATGTTTAGGAGTTTCTTC; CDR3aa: CASSFSPMFRSFF
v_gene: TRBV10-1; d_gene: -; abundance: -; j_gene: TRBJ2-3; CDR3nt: TGCGCCAGCAGTGAGTCTAGGAGCACAGATACGCAGTATTTT; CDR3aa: CASSESRSTDTQYF
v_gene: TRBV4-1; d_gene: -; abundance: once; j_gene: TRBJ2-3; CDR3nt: TGCGCCAGCAGCCAAGATTTTGGTGGGTCCGGCGGGCAGTATTTT; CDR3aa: CASSQDFGGSGGQYF
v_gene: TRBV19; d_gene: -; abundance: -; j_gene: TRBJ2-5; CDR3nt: TGTGCCAGTAGTTTGTGGGCCTTCCAAGAGACCCAGTACTTC; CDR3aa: CASSLWAFQETQYF
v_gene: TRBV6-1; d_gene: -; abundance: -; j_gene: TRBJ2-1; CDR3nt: TGTGCCACCAACATTGGGGGTAGCCTATACAATGAGCAGTTCTTC; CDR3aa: CATNIGGSLYNEQFF
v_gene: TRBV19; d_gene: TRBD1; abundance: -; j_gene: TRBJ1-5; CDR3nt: TGTGCCAGTAGTAAAGACAGGGAGGGTGATCAGCCCCAGCATTTT; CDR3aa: CASSKDREGDQPQHF
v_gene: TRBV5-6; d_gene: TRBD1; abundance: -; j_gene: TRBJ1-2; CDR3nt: TGTGCCAGCAGCCACGAGGGACAGGGCTACTATGGCTACACCTTC; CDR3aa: CASSHEGQGYYGYTF
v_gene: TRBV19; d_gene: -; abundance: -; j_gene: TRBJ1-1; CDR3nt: TGTGCCAGTAGTATCGGGGCAGGAGCTTTCTTT; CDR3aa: CASSIGAGAFF
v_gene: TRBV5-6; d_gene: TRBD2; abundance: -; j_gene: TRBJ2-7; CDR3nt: TGTGCCAGCAGCTACGGGACTAGCGGGTCCTACGAGCAGTACTTC; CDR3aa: CASSYGTSGSYEQYF
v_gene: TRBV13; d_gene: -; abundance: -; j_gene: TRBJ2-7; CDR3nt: TGTGCCAGCAGCTCATTGGACGTTGCTGGGGAGCAGTACTTC; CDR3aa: CASSSLDVAGEQYF
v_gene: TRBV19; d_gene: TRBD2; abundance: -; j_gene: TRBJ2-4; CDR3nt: TGTGCCAGTAGTCCCGGACTAGCGGAGAACATTCAGTACTTC; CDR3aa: CASSPGLAENIQYF
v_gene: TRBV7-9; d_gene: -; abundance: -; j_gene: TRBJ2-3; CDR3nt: TGTGCCAGCAGTTCCGCGGGGCCGGGCGATACGCAGTATTTT; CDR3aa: CASSSAGPGDTQYF
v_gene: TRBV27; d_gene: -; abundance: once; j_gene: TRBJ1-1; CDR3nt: TGTGCCAGCAGTTTATCGGCAGATGCCACTGAAGCTTTCTTT; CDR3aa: CASSLSADATEAFF
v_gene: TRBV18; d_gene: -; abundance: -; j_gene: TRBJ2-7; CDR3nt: TGTGCCAGCTCACCTACACAGGGACTCTACGAGCAGTACTTC; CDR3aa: CASSPTQGLYEQYF
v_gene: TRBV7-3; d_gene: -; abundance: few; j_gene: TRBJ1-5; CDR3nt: TGTGCCAGCAGCTTAGATAGCAATCAGCCCCAGCATTTT; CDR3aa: CASSLDSNQPQHF
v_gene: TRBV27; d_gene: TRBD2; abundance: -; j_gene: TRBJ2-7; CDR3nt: TGTGCCAGCAGCTCGACAGGGATCGCGGGAGGGTCCTACGAGCAGTACTTC; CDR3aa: CASSSTGIAGGSYEQYF
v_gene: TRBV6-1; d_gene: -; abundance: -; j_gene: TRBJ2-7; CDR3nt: TGTGCCAGCAGTGTTGGGCGGGGCCAACCCTACGAGCAGTACTTC; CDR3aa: CASSVGRGQPYEQYF
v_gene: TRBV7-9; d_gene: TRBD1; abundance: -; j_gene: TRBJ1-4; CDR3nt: TGTGCCAGCAGACGGACAGGGGAGGAAAAACTGTTTTTT; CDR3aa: CASRRTGEEKLFF
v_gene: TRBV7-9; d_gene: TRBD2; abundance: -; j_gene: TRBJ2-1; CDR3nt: TGTGCCAGCAGCCGCCCCAGGGGACTAGCGGGGGGTGACTACAATGAGCAGTTCTTC; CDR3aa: CASSRPRGLAGGDYNEQFF
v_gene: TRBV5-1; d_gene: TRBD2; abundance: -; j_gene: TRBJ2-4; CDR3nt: TGCGCCAGCAGCTTGGGACTAGCGCAACAGTTGGGGAACATTCAGTACTTC; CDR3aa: CASSLGLAQQLGNIQYF
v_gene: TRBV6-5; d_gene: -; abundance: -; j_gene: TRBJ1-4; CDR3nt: TGTGCCAGCAGTTACAGAGAAACTAATGAAAAACTGTTTTTT; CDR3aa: CASSYRETNEKLFF
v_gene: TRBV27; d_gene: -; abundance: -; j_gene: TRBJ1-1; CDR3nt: TGTGCCAGCAGTTTGGGGGCGGCCACTGAAGCTTTCTTT; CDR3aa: CASSLGAATEAFF
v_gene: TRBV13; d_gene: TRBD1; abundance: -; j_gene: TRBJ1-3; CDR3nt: TGTGCCAGCAGCCACAGGGGGCAACCCTCTGGAAACACCATATATTTT; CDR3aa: CASSHRGQPSGNTIYF
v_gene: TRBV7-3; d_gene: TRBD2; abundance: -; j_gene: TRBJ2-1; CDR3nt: TGTGCCAGCAGCCCCACTAGCGGGGGTCACAATGAGCAGTTCTTC; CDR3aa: CASSPTSGGHNEQFF
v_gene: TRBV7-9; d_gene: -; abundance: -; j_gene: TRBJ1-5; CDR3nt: TGTGCCAGCAGCCGGACAGAGGGACAGCCCCAGCATTTT; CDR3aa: CASSRTEGQPQHF
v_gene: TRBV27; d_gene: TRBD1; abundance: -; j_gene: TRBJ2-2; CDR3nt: TGTGCCAGCAGTTTTGGGTCAGGGGGTTTCATCGGGGAGCTGTTTTTT; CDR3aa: CASSFGSGGFIGELFF
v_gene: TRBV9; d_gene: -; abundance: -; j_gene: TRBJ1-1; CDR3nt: TGTGCCAGCAGCGTATCGTTTTCGGGGGAGAACACTGAAGCTTTCTTT; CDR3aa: CASSVSFSGENTEAFF
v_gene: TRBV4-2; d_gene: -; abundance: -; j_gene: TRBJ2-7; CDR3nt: TGTGCCAGCAGCCACTCCGGGACATCGACCTACGAGCAGTACTTC; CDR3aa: CASSHSGTSTYEQYF
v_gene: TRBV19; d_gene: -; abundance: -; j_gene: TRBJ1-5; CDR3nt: TGTGCCAGTAGTGGACCCCTAGGGGAATTGTTATATAGCAATCAGCCCCAGCATTTT; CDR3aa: CASSGPLGELLYSNQPQHF
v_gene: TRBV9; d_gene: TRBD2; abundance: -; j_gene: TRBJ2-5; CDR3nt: TGTGCCAGCAGCCTAGGGGGACTAGAAGAGACCCAGTACTTC; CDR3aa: CASSLGGLEETQYF
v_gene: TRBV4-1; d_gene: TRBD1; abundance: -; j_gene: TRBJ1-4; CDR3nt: TGCGCCAGCAGCCAAGATTTTTCCCGGGACAGAGGGGGAAAACTGTTTTTT; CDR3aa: CASSQDFSRDRGGKLFF
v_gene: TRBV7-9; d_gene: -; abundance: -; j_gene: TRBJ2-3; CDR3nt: TGTGCCAGCAGCCCGCCCTCGGCCGCAACTGGGGGAGATACGCAGTATTTT; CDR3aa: CASSPPSAATGGDTQYF